A selection of T cell receptor beta chains follows, all from one sample in a study of immune heterogeneity within non-small cell lung tumors. Via MiXCR, TCRdb re-called the multiplex PCR reads, giving one row per CDR3 protein. The data hold about 2,500 distinct CDR3 sequences, with roughly 25% observed a single time. The source material was lung tumor tissue. All receptors derive from a man aged 35 to 55 with non-small cell lung cancer. CDR3s include the opening cysteine and the closing phenylalanine or tryptophan. A D gene is named only where the DNA matches it firmly. Clone size appears in some rows only: once, few, many, or a class for an expanded clone.

D,J,length,V,size,CDR3,DNA
-,TRBJ2-3,15,TRBV7-2,-,CASSLGIDRTDTQYF,TGTGCCAGTAGCCTTGGAATAGATAGGACAGATACGCAGTATTTT
-,TRBJ2-3,16,TRBV2,medium-sized,CASSDLFGLGTDTQYF,TGTGCCAGCAGTGATCTATTCGGGCTCGGCACAGATACGCAGTATTTT
-,TRBJ2-1,14,TRBV7-2,medium-sized,CASFLGLSYNEQFF,TGTGCCAGCTTCCTTGGACTTAGCTACAATGAGCAGTTCTTC
-,TRBJ1-2,13,TRBV29-1,medium-sized,CSVGRTDNYGYTF,TGCAGCGTTGGAAGGACCGATAACTATGGCTACACCTTC
TRBD2,TRBJ2-7,17,TRBV12-3/TRBV12-4,-,CASSFGPSGWNSYEQYF,TGTGCCAGCAGTTTCGGGCCTAGCGGGTGGAACTCCTACGAGCAGTACTTC
-,TRBJ1-6,18,TRBV7-8,-,CASSPLGRQSSYNSTLHF,TGTGCCAGCAGCCCCCTAGGAAGGCAGAGCTCCTATAATTCAACCCTCCACTTT
-,TRBJ1-1,12,TRBV6-1,medium-sized,CASKGSNTEAFF,TGTGCCAGCAAAGGCAGTAACACTGAAGCTTTCTTT
-,TRBJ1-2,17,TRBV27,medium-sized,CASKRGSAGGPIYGYTF,TGTGCCAGCAAAAGGGGTTCAGCGGGGGGGCCCATCTATGGCTACACCTTC
TRBD2,TRBJ2-7,15,TRBV5-6,medium-sized,CASSLDVGGSYEQYF,TGTGCCAGCAGCTTGGATGTGGGAGGGAGTTACGAGCAGTACTTC
TRBD2,TRBJ2-7,12,TRBV20-1,-,CSARGGDGEQYF,TGCAGTGCGAGGGGAGGGGACGGTGAGCAGTACTTC
-,TRBJ1-2,14,TRBV11-1,medium-sized,CASSEQGGNYGYTF,TGTGCCAGCAGCGAACAGGGAGGTAACTATGGCTACACCTTC
-,TRBJ1-4,14,TRBV2,medium-sized,CASSSNAGNEKLFF,TGTGCCAGCAGTAGTAACGCAGGGAATGAAAAACTGTTTTTT
-,TRBJ1-2,14,TRBV6-2/TRBV6-3,-,CASSYSKVGGSYTF,TGTGCCAGCAGTTACTCGAAGGTTGGGGGCAGCTACACCTTC
TRBD1,TRBJ1-5,15,TRBV2,large,CASSPGGRGNQPQHF,TGTGCCAGCAGTCCAGGGGGCAGGGGCAATCAGCCCCAGCATTTT
TRBD1,TRBJ1-6,18,TRBV9,medium-sized,CASSVGEQGVTDNSPLHF,TGTGCCAGCAGCGTAGGGGAACAGGGGGTGACAGATAATTCACCCCTCCACTTT
-,TRBJ1-2,14,TRBV19,medium-sized,CASDQPGRSYGYTF,TGTGCCAGTGACCAACCAGGACGGAGCTATGGCTACACCTTC
-,TRBJ2-1,16,TRBV6-1,few,CASGTGLSSSYNEQFF,TGTGCCAGCGGAACAGGGCTTAGCTCGTCCTACAATGAGCAGTTCTTC
-,TRBJ2-7,14,TRBV5-1,once,CASSPRQVPYELYF,TGCGCCAGCAGCCCAAGACAGGTCCCCTACGAGCTGTACTTC
-,TRBJ1-1,16,TRBV9,-,CAISPSSGFMNTEAFF,TGTGCCATCAGCCCAAGTTCGGGATTTATGAACACTGAAGCTTTCTTT
-,TRBJ2-3,15,TRBV5-6,medium-sized,CASSPNTGNTDTQYF,TGTGCCAGCAGCCCCAATACAGGGAACACAGATACGCAGTATTTT
TRBD1,TRBJ1-1,14,TRBV10-3,medium-sized,CAIRERTGGTEAFF,TGTGCCATCAGAGAGAGGACAGGGGGCACTGAAGCTTTCTTT
TRBD1,TRBJ2-7,15,TRBV18,-,CASSRPGQGAREQYF,TGTGCCAGCTCACGGCCGGGACAGGGGGCCAGGGAGCAGTACTTC
-,TRBJ1-5,15,TRBV28,medium-sized,CASSFRFQGAQPQHF,TGTGCCAGCAGTTTTAGGTTCCAGGGTGCTCAGCCCCAGCATTTT
-,TRBJ2-5,11,TRBV20-1,medium-sized,CSAFRGETQYF,TGCAGTGCTTTCAGAGGAGAGACCCAGTACTTC
TRBD2,TRBJ2-7,13,TRBV28,large,CASTEGLAYEQYF,TGTGCCAGCACGGAAGGACTAGCCTACGAGCAGTACTTC
-,TRBJ2-1,14,TRBV12-3/TRBV12-4,medium-sized,CASSPSTGKGEQFF,TGTGCCAGCAGTCCGTCGACAGGCAAAGGTGAGCAGTTCTTC
-,TRBJ1-1,13,TRBV6-1,medium-sized,CASSADFNTEAFF,TGTGCCAGCAGCGCGGACTTTAACACTGAAGCTTTCTTT
TRBD1,TRBJ1-4,15,TRBV11-2,medium-sized,CASSPAGTANEKLFF,TGTGCCAGCAGCCCGGCCGGGACAGCTAATGAAAAACTGTTTTTT
-,TRBJ1-1,15,TRBV4-1,medium-sized,CASSQAIVGEAEAFF,TGCGCCAGCAGCCAAGCTATCGTGGGGGAAGCTGAAGCTTTCTTT
TRBD1,TRBJ2-1,11,TRBV20-1,medium-sized,CSGDHRGRQFF,TGCAGTGGTGATCACAGGGGACGGCAGTTCTTC
TRBD2,TRBJ2-2,15,TRBV6-1,medium-sized,CASLSQRGGPGELFF,TGTGCCAGCCTGTCCCAACGGGGGGGCCCCGGGGAGCTGTTTTTT
TRBD1,TRBJ2-7,13,TRBV7-6,-,CASILERGHEQYF,TGTGCCAGCATCTTGGAAAGGGGGCACGAGCAGTACTTC
TRBD1,TRBJ1-5,15,TRBV2,medium-sized,CASSVQGQHNQPQHF,TGTGCCAGCAGTGTGCAGGGACAGCACAATCAGCCCCAGCATTTT
-,TRBJ2-2,16,TRBV6-4,-,CASSYSGNPNTGELFF,TGTGCCAGCAGTTACTCGGGAAACCCGAATACCGGGGAGCTGTTTTTT
-,TRBJ1-1,12,TRBV11-2,medium-sized,CASSRTGTEAFF,TGTGCCAGCAGCAGGACGGGCACTGAAGCTTTCTTT
-,TRBJ1-6,14,TRBV7-8,large,CASSPAPANSPLHF,TGTGCCAGCAGCCCGGCCCCGGCTAATTCACCCCTCCACTTT
-,TRBJ2-7,14,TRBV7-9,few,CASSLGGGGYEQYF,TGTGCCAGCAGCTTGGGGGGAGGGGGCTACGAGCAGTACTTC
-,TRBJ1-1,15,TRBV19,-,CASISRRVGGTEAFF,TGTGCCAGTATTAGTCGTCGGGTTGGGGGGACTGAAGCTTTCTTT
-,TRBJ2-7,11,TRBV6-1,medium-sized,CASSAQVEQYF,TGTGCCAGCAGTGCCCAAGTCGAGCAGTACTTC
TRBD1,TRBJ2-4,18,TRBV11-2,-,CASSGKQTGARAKNIQYF,TGTGCCAGCAGCGGCAAACAGACAGGGGCGAGGGCCAAAAACATTCAGTACTTC
-,TRBJ2-7,14,TRBV18,large,CASTGTMQSYEQYF,TGTGCCAGCACGGGAACGATGCAGAGTTACGAGCAGTACTTC
-,TRBJ2-7,14,TRBV2,once,CASSAPRGGYEQYF,TGTGCCAGCAGTGCTCCAAGAGGGGGCTACGAGCAGTACTTC
-,TRBJ2-1,11,TRBV10-3,-,CAISEGYEQFF,TGTGCCATCAGTGAGGGATATGAGCAGTTCTTC
-,TRBJ1-1,11,TRBV19,medium-sized,CASTRLLEAFF,TGTGCCAGTACGAGGCTTCTTGAAGCTTTCTTT
-,TRBJ1-1,13,TRBV20-1,once,CSARDTVDTEAFF,TGCAGTGCTAGAGATACAGTTGACACTGAAGCTTTCTTT
-,TRBJ1-5,15,TRBV28,medium-sized,CASSLSRASNQPQHF,TGTGCCAGCAGTTTATCCAGGGCTAGCAATCAGCCCCAGCATTTT
TRBD1,TRBJ1-1,14,TRBV12-3/TRBV12-4,medium-sized,CASSFRQGDTEAFF,TGTGCCAGCAGTTTTAGACAGGGGGACACTGAAGCTTTCTTT
-,TRBJ2-3,15,TRBV20-1,medium-sized,CSAQPPRGTADTQYF,TGCAGTGCCCAACCCCCACGGGGGACCGCAGATACGCAGTATTTT
-,TRBJ2-7,11,TRBV27,medium-sized,CASRRGNEQYF,TGTGCCAGCAGGCGAGGTAACGAGCAGTACTTC
TRBD2,TRBJ2-7,16,TRBV20-1,medium-sized,CSARDRLTSGGHEQYF,TGCAGTGCTAGAGATCGGTTGACTAGCGGGGGTCACGAGCAGTACTTC
-,TRBJ2-5,16,TRBV7-9,few,CASSLDPTGGKETQYF,TGTGCCAGCAGCTTAGACCCGACGGGGGGCAAAGAGACCCAGTACTTC
TRBD1,TRBJ1-4,15,TRBV27,-,CASSLGQGGQEKLFF,TGTGCCAGCAGTTTAGGGCAGGGGGGACAAGAAAAACTGTTTTTT
-,TRBJ2-5,12,TRBV6-2/TRBV6-3,medium-sized,CASSSQGETQYF,TGTGCCAGCAGTTCTCAAGGGGAGACCCAGTACTTC
-,TRBJ1-5,14,TRBV6-2/TRBV6-3,medium-sized,CASKPRTGNQPQHF,TGTGCCAGCAAACCGAGGACGGGCAATCAGCCCCAGCATTTT
-,TRBJ2-7,14,TRBV7-9,medium-sized,CASSLHATPYEQYF,TGTGCCAGCAGCTTACACGCTACCCCCTACGAGCAGTACTTC
-,TRBJ2-1,17,TRBV29-1,many,CSVDTGGIVLEYNEQFF,TGCAGCGTTGATACCGGCGGGATCGTACTAGAATACAATGAGCAGTTCTTC
-,TRBJ1-2,15,TRBV19,large,CASSIVVREFGGYTF,TGTGCCAGTAGTATTGTGGTCAGGGAGTTTGGGGGCTACACCTTC
TRBD2,TRBJ2-1,14,TRBV12-3/TRBV12-4,medium-sized,CASSLGASGGEQFF,TGTGCCAGCAGTTTAGGGGCTAGCGGGGGAGAGCAGTTCTTC
TRBD1,TRBJ1-1,13,TRBV19,-,CASTVAGGTEAFF,TGTGCCAGTACGGTGGCAGGGGGCACTGAAGCTTTCTTT